This passage covers 6 T cell receptor beta chains from one sample sequenced in a study of post-analysis software for immune sequencing data. Regarding the study as a whole: When patients were compared with controls, five TRBV segments were more frequent, TRBV5-6, TRBV5-1 and TRBV20-1 among them.

Prepared libraries of TCR beta cDNA carried unique molecular identifiers. TCRdb re-called the PCR reads with MiXCR, one entry per CDR3 protein. The repertoire holds 750,000 to 950,000 distinct CDR3 sequences, about 53% seen once, with approximately 4.5% in the top ten. Their antigen targets remain unknown. Sequenced: blood. Receptors were obtained from a girl under 18 with multiple sclerosis.

The V gene is TRBV7-2, the J gene TRBJ2-5; D is unresolved. The germline gives CDR1 SGHTA, CDR2 FQGNSA. The length of the CDR3 is 15 residues. Trimming cost V 1 base and J 2 bases, with 11 bases left between them. In DNA form, the CDR3 reads TGTGCCAGCAGCTTAGGGGCTTCACAGCAAGAGACCCAGTACTTC. It encodes CASSLGASQQETQYF.

This sequence joins TRBV2 and TRBJ2-4; tentative D call: TRBD2 (6 bases). V was shortened by 4 bases and J by 7 bases, with 20 bases between the two germline ends. This CDR3 is built from 16 residues. Germline V gene sequence: CDR1 SNHLY, CDR2 FYNNEI. The CDR3, as DNA: TGTGCCAGCAGTGTAGTACACTTACCCGCGGGGAACATTCAGTACTTC. Its protein product is CASSVVHLPAGNIQYF. The full variable domain, its missing parts supplied by reference TRBV2 and TRBJ2-4, is EPEVTQTPSHQVTQMGQEVILRCVPISNHLYFYWYRQILGQKVEFLVSFYNNEISEKSEIFDDQFSVERPDGSNFTLKIRSTKLEDSAMYFCASSVVHLPAGNIQYFGAGTRLSVL.

The V gene is TRBV2, the J gene TRBJ1-2; 10 bases agree with TRBD1. The germline V gene has CDR1 SNHLY and CDR2 FYNNEI. Unmatched junction bases numbered 10, after V lost 7 bases and J lost 11 bases. The CDR3 spans 13 residues. The CDR3: CASTSTGQGRYTF. The CDR3 DNA follows: TGTGCCAGCACCTCAACGGGACAGGGGAGGTACACCTTC.

This chain uses TRBV20-1 with TRBJ2-4; the D gene is possibly TRBD2 (6 bases). The end of the DNA aligns better with TRBJ2-7, so the J call may be wrong. Germline-derived CDR1 and CDR2 are DFQATT and SNEGSKA (reference sequence). This CDR3 is 15 amino acids long. CDR3 in amino acids: CSARDHGSGPYEQYF. CDR3 nucleotides: TGCAGTGCTAGAGATCATGGTAGCGGACCCTACGAGCAGTACTTC.

Many counts were recorded for this clonotype. This chain links TRBV20-1 with TRBJ2-5; D unclear. Trimming removed 0 bases from V and 2 bases from J, with 10 bases in between. CDR3 length equals 14 residues. The germline CDR1 and CDR2 sequences are DFQATT and SNEGSKA (reference sequence). CDR3 loop: CSARDGQPQETQYF. The CDR3 DNA is TGCAGTGCTAGAGATGGGCAGCCGCAAGAGACCCAGTACTTC.

The rearrangement uses TRBV20-1 and TRBJ2-4; D remains unclear. The DNA matches TRBJ2-7 better at its end, which makes the J call doubtful. This CDR3 has 14 amino acids. CDR1 DFQATT and CDR2 SNEGSKA come from the germline V gene (reference sequence). CDR3 nucleotide sequence: TGCAGTGCTAGAGATTCGGCAACCTCGGGCGAGCAGTACTTC. Translation gives CSARDSATSGEQYF.